The following is a T cell receptor (beta chain) sequence with its context. Trimming removed 5 bases at V and 2 bases at J, with 10 bases between. This CDR3 is 13 amino acids long. The V gene's germline CDR1 is SGHDT and CDR2 YYEEEE. The data belong to a study of blood T cell repertoires in COVID-19. Assay: immunoSEQ multiplex PCR; the TCRdb copy retains only in-frame clones and omits some. The sample includes around 310,000 clones, around 92% of them seen just once. The chain joins TRBV5-6 to TRBJ1-2; TRBD1 might be the D (5 bases). The specimen was PBMCs or T cells enriched from blood (not recorded which). The sequence came from a woman younger than 45 who had recovered from COVID-19. CDR3 sequence reads: CASRTQGNYGYTF. In DNA, the CDR3 is TGTGCCAGCAGAACCCAGGGAAACTATGGCTACACCTTC.